Each of the 26 T cell receptor beta chains below was sequenced from the same sample in a study of regulatory T cells in long-lasting Graves disease. Investigators prepared the TCR beta libraries by applying iRepertoire HTBI primers and Arm-PCR of CDR3 regions. Each CDR3 protein gets one entry after TCRdb re-called the multiplex PCR reads with MiXCR. The profile shows under 300,000 distinct CDR3 sequences, around 19% of them singletons. Time point: newly diagnosed GD, antithyroid drugs for less than 3 months. Construction of the TCR library relied on RNA isolated from PBMCs. This sample also appeared in a second study, on T cells in Graves' hyperthyroidism and ophthalmopathy.

The sequencing here drew on peripheral blood mononuclear cells (PBMCs), taken at new diagnosis, from a patient treated with antithyroid drugs. Receptors were obtained from a woman aged 25-40 years with Graves disease.

This clonotype was observed many times. The V gene is TRBV7-9, the J gene TRBJ2-1; 9 bases fit TRBD2. The CDR3 extends over 13 amino acids. CDR1 and CDR2 (germline): SEHNR, FQNEAQ (reference sequence). Trimming cost V 10 bases and J 12 bases; bases outside gene matches: 13. In DNA form, the CDR3 reads TGTGCCACAACCGGGACTAGCAGCGGCGGGCAGTTCTTC. Translation gives CATTGTSSGGQFF.

This clonotype was found a few times. One base away lies a much larger clone, so this may be a sequencing read error. The chain combines TRBV20-1 with TRBJ1-1, with a possible D match to TRBD1 (5 bases). Germline loops: CDR1 DFQATT, CDR2 SNEGSKA (reference sequence). Trimming left V 1 base short and J 10 bases short, with 16 bases between. The CDR3 runs to 13 residues. The CDR3 loop is CSARGTGPEGAFF. CDR3 in DNA: TGCAGTGCTAGAGGTACGGGGCCGGAGGGAGCTTTCTTT.

This clonotype was recorded at least ten times. This chain joins TRBV2 and TRBJ1-1; 7 nucleotides line up with TRBD1. Trimming cost V 10 bases and J 1 base; bases outside gene matches: 6. The CDR3 has 13 amino acids. The germline CDR1 and CDR2 sequences are SNHLY and FYNNEI. The CDR3 protein is CAIRGGQNTEAFF. CDR3 bases: TGTGCCATCAGGGGGGGACAGAACACTGAAGCTTTCTTT.

This clonotype came up a few times. A read error may be the cause here, since a much bigger clone is one base away. The CDR3 DNA reads TGTGCCAGCAGCCCCCGTCGAACTTACTACGAGCAGTACTTC. It encodes CASSPRRTYYEQYF. V is TRBV2 and J is TRBJ2-7; no definite D call. The V end was cut by 6 bases, the J end by 3 bases, with 15 bases between. The CDR3 totals 14 residues. Germline assignment: CDR1 SNHLY and CDR2 FYNNEI.

In regard to this clonotype: A much bigger clone sits one base away, suggesting this may be a read error. CDR3 loop: CASSKWDRGFYGYTF. CDR3 DNA sequence: TGTGCCAGTAGTAAATGGGACAGGGGATTCTATGGCTACACCTTC. The chain combines TRBV19 with TRBJ1-2, with 10 bases fitting TRBD1. Germline V gene data show CDR1 as LNHDA and CDR2 as SQIVND (reference sequence). V lost 4 bases, J lost 4 bases, and 6 bases stayed unmatched. The CDR3 has 15 residues.

In the case of this clonotype: Being one base from a much bigger clone, this may be a read error. The V call is TRBV5-1, the J call TRBJ2-7, with D possibly matching TRBD1 (5 bases). The CDR3 sequence is 14 residues long. The V gene lost 5 bases and the J gene lost 0 bases, with 12 bases spanning the gap. CDR1 is SGHRS, CDR2 YFSETQ, per germline. The CDR3 spells CASSYGQDSYEQYF. CDR3 coding DNA: TGCGCCAGCAGTTACGGACAAGACTCCTACGAGCAGTACTTC.

This clonotype was found many times. The chain has TRBV7-9 and TRBJ2-5; a possible D gene is TRBD2 (6 bases). V lost 6 bases and J 1 base, leaving 15 bases between the germline ends. Germline loops: CDR1 SEHNR, CDR2 FQNEAQ (reference sequence). This CDR3 spans 15 amino acids. CDR3 bases: TGTGCCAGCAGGTCAGGTGGGGGGATCCAAGAGACCCAGTACTTC. Its translation: CASRSGGGIQETQYF.

There are many counts of this clonotype. Sequence at one end of the junction differs from germline and may be a read error. The V and J genes are TRBV12-3 or TRBV12-4 and TRBJ2-2; D is unclear. The CDR3 runs to 13 residues. CDR3 nucleotide sequence: TGTGCCAGCAGCTTAGCCCTGCCCGGGGAGCTGTTTTTT. This encodes CASSLALPGELFF.

This clonotype was found a few times. The genes are TRBV6-1 and TRBJ1-1, with 7 bases matching TRBD1. This CDR3 region has 12 residues. CDR1 is MNHNS, CDR2 SASEGT, per germline. Germline trimming cut 7 bases from V and 5 bases from J; bases unmatched to any gene: 4. The CDR3 spells CASIQGGTEAFF. The CDR3 DNA follows: TGTGCCAGCATTCAGGGGGGGACTGAAGCTTTCTTT.

A word on this clonotype: It may be a read error: a sequence one base away is much more abundant. This is likely a read error, given that the CDR3 carries no conserved phenylalanine or tryptophan at its end. The rearrangement joins TRBV18 to TRBJ1-1; D uncertain. Trimming shortened V by 2 bases and J by 2 bases, and 18 bases separated the two germline ends. This CDR3 is 17 amino acids long. The V gene's germline CDR1 is KGHSH and CDR2 LQKENI. As DNA, the CDR3 is TGTGCCAGCTCACCAGACGGGCGTCCCATCGTAAACACTGAAGCTTTCCTT. Protein: CASSPDGRPIVNTEAFL.

This clonotype was seen repeatedly, ten times or more. One junction end does not reproduce the germline sequence, and a read error may be involved. The gene calls are TRBV5-1 and TRBJ2-4; D is perhaps TRBD1 or TRBD2 (5 bases each). From germline, CDR1 is SGHRS and CDR2 YFSETQ. This CDR3 spans 14 amino acids. The CDR3 sequence is CASSPGAAKNIQYF. The CDR3 DNA sequence: TGTGCCAGCAGCCCCGGGGCCGCCAAAAACATTCAGTACTTC.

There are many counts of this clonotype. The rearrangement joins TRBV2 to TRBJ2-5; the match to TRBD1 covers 10 bases. With V trimmed by 6 bases and J by 4 bases, 5 bases remained unmatched. This CDR3 is built from 14 residues. Germline CDR1 and CDR2: SNHLY and FYNNEI. CDR3 DNA sequence: TGTGCCAGCAGGCCGACAGGGGGCCCAGAGACCCAGTACTTC. This sequence encodes CASRPTGGPETQYF.

The table lists this clonotype with many counts. The chain is built from TRBV6-1 and TRBJ1-4; maybe TRBD1 (5 bases). Trimming removed 8 bases from V and 5 bases from J, with 18 bases in between. The CDR3 covers 15 residues. Germline values: CDR1 MNHNS, CDR2 SASEGT. CDR3 in amino acids: CASGDAGKVNEKLFF. The CDR3, as DNA: TGTGCCAGCGGCGACGCAGGGAAGGTGAATGAAAAACTGTTTTTT.

In its sample, this clonotype was seen many times. Mismatch with germline at one junction end may stem from a read error. V and J are TRBV7-7 and TRBJ2-7; either TRBD1 or TRBD2 may supply D (5 bases each). The CDR3 runs 14 residues. Germline assignment: CDR1 SSHAT and CDR2 FNYEAQ (reference sequence). In DNA form, the CDR3 reads TGTGCTAGCAGCTCGGGACCGTCCTCCTACGAGCAGTACTTC. It is translated as CASSSGPSSYEQYF.

This clonotype turned up a few times. The chain combines TRBV19 with TRBJ1-6; weak D call: TRBD1 (6 bases). The length of the CDR3 is 14 residues. Germline V gene sequence: CDR1 LNHDA, CDR2 SQIVND (reference sequence). V was pared by 6 bases and J by 4 bases, with 10 bases between. CDR3 nucleotides: TGTGCCAGTAGCACGGACAGTTATAATTCACCCCTCCACTTT. Residues: CASSTDSYNSPLHF.

This clonotype was observed at least ten times. The rearrangement links TRBV6-5 to TRBJ1-1; D unclear. The CDR3 extends over 14 amino acids. Trimming took 3 bases from V and 4 from J, leaving 12 bases between them. Germline lookup yields CDR1 MNHEY and CDR2 SVGAGI. In DNA form, the CDR3 reads TGTGCCAGCAGTTATTCCGAGTTTATCACTGAAGCTTTCTTT. Translating it yields CASSYSEFITEAFF.

This clonotype has at least ten counts. V and J are TRBV20-1 and TRBJ2-3; 8 nucleotides match TRBD2. The length of the CDR3 is 15 residues. The germline gives CDR1 DFQATT, CDR2 SNEGSKA (reference sequence). V trimming: 3 bases; J trimming: 6 bases; junction bases outside the gene matches: 11. The CDR3 DNA is TGCAGTGCTAGTAGTGATATGGCGGGGGGCGATACGCAGTATTTT. Amino acids: CSASSDMAGGDTQYF.

J is TRBJ2-1 and V is TRBV11-3; TRBD2 agrees at 11 bases. The germline gives CDR1 SGHNT, CDR2 YENEEA. Unmatched junction bases numbered 12, after V lost 1 base and J lost 10 bases. This CDR3 is built from 17 residues. The chain's CDR3 is CASSLVVAFSGGAEQFF. In DNA, the CDR3 is TGTGCCAGCAGCTTAGTGGTGGCCTTTAGCGGGGGGGCCGAGCAGTTCTTC.

Many counts were recorded for this clonotype. The CDR3 spells CASSEMGHTEAFF. The CDR3 bases are TGTGCCAGCAGTGAAATGGGGCACACTGAAGCTTTCTTT. The V and J genes are TRBV6-1 and TRBJ1-1; D is perhaps TRBD1 (5 bases). This CDR3 is built from 13 residues. CDR1 is MNHNS and CDR2 is SASEGT in the germline V gene. Trimming pared 2 bases from V and 3 bases from J, leaving 7 bases between.

The sample holds many counts of this clonotype. This rearrangement joins TRBV5-1 to TRBJ1-6; 10 bases match TRBD1. Germline V gene data show CDR1 as SGHRS and CDR2 as YFSETQ. J was trimmed by 4 bases and V by 7 bases; bases with no gene match: 14. CDR3 length: 18 amino acids. CDR3 coding DNA: TGCGCCAGCCGGACAGGGGGAGAATTATTGTCTTATAATTCACCCCTCCACTTT. Protein sequence: CASRTGGELLSYNSPLHF.

This clonotype has a count of ten or more. V gene TRBV5-1 combines with J gene TRBJ1-2; D remains unclear. The germline V gene has CDR1 SGHRS and CDR2 YFSETQ. The CDR3 totals 14 residues. V lost 0 bases and J 5 bases, leaving 11 bases between the germline ends. The CDR3: CASSLASGPYGYTF. For the CDR3, the DNA is TGCGCCAGCAGCTTGGCCTCTGGGCCGTATGGCTACACCTTC.

Of note for this clonotype: A far larger clone differs by one base, so this is likely a read error. This chain links TRBV6-2 or TRBV6-3 with TRBJ1-1; D not resolved. The CDR3 is 13 residues long. CDR1 is MNHEY and CDR2 is SVGEGT in the germline V gene. The CDR3 spells CASSESDRGKALF. The CDR3 DNA follows: TGTGCCAGCAGTGAGTCGGACCGAGGTAAAGCTCTCTTT.

Many counts were recorded for this clonotype. The V gene is TRBV15, the J gene TRBJ1-2, with a possible D match to TRBD1 (5 bases). V shed 3 bases and J shed 8 bases, with 10 bases lying between them. CDR3 length: 12 amino acids. The germline V gene encodes CDR1 LNHNV and CDR2 YYDKDF (reference sequence). In nucleotides, the CDR3 is TGTGCCACCAGCAGGGAAACAGGAGGCTACACCTTC. The encoded protein is CATSRETGGYTF.

This clonotype was recorded at least ten times. The chain recombines TRBV4-1 with TRBJ1-2; 8 bases are shared with TRBD1. The germline gives CDR1 MGHRA, CDR2 YSYEKL. The CDR3 length is 15 residues. With V trimmed by 1 base and J by 5 bases, 6 bases remained unmatched. CDR3 residues: CASSQASDREYGYTF. As DNA, the CDR3 is TGCGCCAGCAGCCAAGCCTCGGACAGGGAGTATGGCTACACCTTC.

This clonotype was seen ten or more times. The chain is built from TRBV18 and TRBJ1-1; no clear D. The CDR3 covers 15 residues. Germline assignment: CDR1 KGHSH and CDR2 LQKENI. Between the trimmed V and J ends, which lost 3 bases and 0 bases, there was a span of 11 bases. The CDR3 reads CASSPGPFMNTEAFF. DNA for the CDR3: TGTGCCAGCTCACCGGGCCCTTTTATGAACACTGAAGCTTTCTTT.

With respect to this clonotype: A much larger clone differs by one base, so this may be a read error. The chain carries TRBV6-1 and TRBJ1-2; tentatively, D is TRBD1 (5 bases). Germline CDR1 is MNHNS and CDR2 is SASEGT. This CDR3 is 14 amino acids long. The CDR3 nucleotides are TGTGCCAGCAGTGAAAGTCAAGGGGCGGAAGGCTGCACCTTC. Its protein product is CASSESQGAEGCTF.